This T cell receptor beta chain was recovered during a study of cytomegalovirus exposure and HLA in healthy donors. About this clone: Its antigen is undetermined.

Vbeta (60) and Jbeta (13) primers were used in the PCR. TCRdb's table, derived via immunoSEQ multiplex PCR, lists solely in-frame clones and lacks some. The sample contains just over 150,000 clones, 85% of which appear only once. Study results and limitations: Another analysis was done later, and it associated around 17,000 TCR beta sequences with HLA alleles at 0.05 false discovery rate. Accurate prediction of HLA-A and HLA-B alleles (for most subjects) was reportedly achieved from TCR beta sequences.

The V gene end was trimmed by 5 bases and the J gene end by 6 bases; junction bases not matched to a gene: 8. Germline-derived CDR1 and CDR2 are MNHNS and SASEGT. This CDR3 is 15 amino acids long. Source material: PBMCs. The chain is built from TRBV6-1 and TRBJ2-1, with 9 nucleotides matching TRBD1. This TCR was sampled from a woman aged 18-35 years in good health and CMV-seronegative. CDR3 coding DNA: TGTGCCAGCAGTCATGAACAGGGGGCTTTCAATGAGCAGTTCTTC. It yields the protein CASSHEQGAFNEQFF.